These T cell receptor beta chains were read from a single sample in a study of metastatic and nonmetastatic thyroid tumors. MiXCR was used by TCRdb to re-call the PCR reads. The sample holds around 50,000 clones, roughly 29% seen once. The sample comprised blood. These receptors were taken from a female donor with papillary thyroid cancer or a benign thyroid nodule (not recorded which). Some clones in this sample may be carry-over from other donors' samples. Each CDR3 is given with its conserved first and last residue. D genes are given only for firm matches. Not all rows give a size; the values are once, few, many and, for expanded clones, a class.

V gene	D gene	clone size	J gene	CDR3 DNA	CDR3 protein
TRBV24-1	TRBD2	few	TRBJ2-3	TGTGCCACCAGTGATTCTAGCGGGAGGGCCGGTCCAGATACGCAGTATTTT	CATSDSSGRAGPDTQYF
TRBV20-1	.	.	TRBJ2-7	TGCAGTGCTAGAGATTCCGGGCCCCTGGGTTACGAGCAGTACTTC	CSARDSGPLGYEQYF
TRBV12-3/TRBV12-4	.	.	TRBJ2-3	TGTGCCAGCAGTCCCCGTTGGCTAGCCCTACTCACAGATACGCAGTATTTT	CASSPRWLALLTDTQYF
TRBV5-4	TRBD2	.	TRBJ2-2	TGTGCCAGCAGCTTGCTTCTAGCGGGACAGTACGCCGGGGAGCTGTTTTTT	CASSLLLAGQYAGELFF
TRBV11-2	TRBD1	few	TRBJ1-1	TGTGCCAGCAGCGACCGGACAGGCACTGAAGCTTTCTTT	CASSDRTGTEAFF
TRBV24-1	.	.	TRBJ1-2	TGTGCCACCAGTGATAACGGACTGTCCTCTGGCTACACCTTC	CATSDNGLSSGYTF
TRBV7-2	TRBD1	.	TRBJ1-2	TGTGCCAGCAGCCTCGACCAGGGGGGGGATGGCTACACCTTC	CASSLDQGGDGYTF
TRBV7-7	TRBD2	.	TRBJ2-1	TGTGCTAGCAGCTACGGGACTAGCGGTTACAATGAGCAGTTCTTC	CASSYGTSGYNEQFF
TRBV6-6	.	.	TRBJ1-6	TGTGCCAGCAGTTACAGAGGGTTCAATTCACCCCTCCACTTT	CASSYRGFNSPLHF
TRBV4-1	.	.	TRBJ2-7	TGCGCCAGCAGCCAAGGAGTTTTCGGGACTCCCTACGAGCAGTACTTC	CASSQGVFGTPYEQYF